The 21 T cell receptor beta chains presented below share a single source sample, sequenced in a study of cytomegalovirus exposure and HLA in healthy donors. PCR amplification relied on 60 Vbeta primers (plus 13 Jbeta primers). Some clones are missing from TCRdb's copy, which holds only in-frame ones; the method was immunoSEQ multiplex PCR. The table lists 120,000 to 150,000 clones, just under 75% of them singletons. The sequenced sample was PBMCs. Source of these receptors: a young woman in good health and CMV-seronegative.

This sequence joins TRBV28 and TRBJ2-3; possible D gene TRBD1, 5 bases. This CDR3 is 14 amino acids long. V was trimmed by 5 bases and J by 4 bases, leaving 13 bases between them. Looked up from germline, CDR1 is MDHEN and CDR2 is SYDVKM. CDR3 residues: CASSPIRGSDTQYF. CDR3 nucleotides: TGTGCCAGCAGTCCAATAAGGGGTTCAGATACGCAGTATTTT.

V usage is TRBV6-6 and J usage is TRBJ2-7, with TRBD2 matching over 7 bases. Per the germline V gene, CDR1 is MNHNY and CDR2 is SVGAGI (reference sequence). J was trimmed by 4 bases and V by 6 bases; bases with no gene match: 12. The CDR3 is 15 amino acids. CDR3 DNA sequence: TGTGCCAGCAGACGGGAGGTGTACTACTTATACGAGCAGTACTTC. Amino acid sequence: CASRREVYYLYEQYF.

With respect to this clone: Other DNA variants within this sample encode the same CDR3. V usage is TRBV6-1 and J usage is TRBJ1-5; possibly TRBD1 for D (6 bases). CDR1 and CDR2 (germline): MNHNS, SASEGT. The V end was cut by 0 bases, the J end by 7 bases, with 16 bases between. The CDR3 has 16 amino acids. The CDR3 DNA sequence: TGTGCCAGCAGTGAAGCGCTTCAGGGGTTTGGCCAGCCCCAGCATTTT. Translation gives CASSEALQGFGQPQHF.

This chain joins TRBV5-1 and TRBJ2-3; 10 bases match TRBD2. V shed 7 bases, J shed 1 base, and the junction held 9 bases outside the gene matches. The CDR3 contains 16 residues. Germline loops: CDR1 SGHRS, CDR2 YFSETQ. As DNA, the CDR3 is TGCGCCAGCCGAACTAATAGCGGGAGGCGCACAGATACGCAGTATTTT. Its translation: CASRTNSGRRTDTQYF. Variable domain in full (rest from reference TRBV5-1 and TRBJ2-3): KAGVTQTPRYLIKTRGQQVTLSCSPISGHRSVSWYQQTPGQGLQFLFEYFSETQRNKGNFPGRFSGRQFSNSRSEMNVSTLELGDSALYLCASRTNSGRRTDTQYFGPGTRLTVL.

V and J are TRBV9 and TRBJ2-1; D gene ambiguous. Germline lookup yields CDR1 SGDLS and CDR2 YYNGEE. The CDR3 is 16 residues long. V lost 3 bases and J lost 6, with 19 bases in between. The CDR3 protein is CASSDSRVAARNEQFF. For the CDR3, the DNA is TGTGCCAGCAGCGACTCACGAGTTGCGGCTCGCAATGAGCAGTTCTTC.

This clone was detected only once. The chain is built from TRBV10-2 and TRBJ1-2, with TRBD1 as a possible D gene (5 bases). Deletions cut 8 bases from V and 4 bases from J, with 11 bases between. Per the germline V gene, CDR1 is WSHSY and CDR2 is SAAADI. CDR3 length: 12 residues. This CDR3 reads CASDQGGYGYTF. The DNA for the CDR3 is TGCGCCAGCGACCAGGGAGGCTATGGCTACACCTTC.

This clone occurred a few times. The chain has TRBV29-1 and TRBJ2-3, with 7 bases lining up with TRBD1. The CDR3 has 14 residues. Germline CDR1 and CDR2: SQVTM and ANQGSEA. The V segment lost 7 bases and the J segment 0 bases; nucleotides outside the gene matches: 7. In DNA, the CDR3 is TGCAGCGCCCGGACAGGACTTAGCACAGATACGCAGTATTTT. Protein sequence: CSARTGLSTDTQYF.

This clone was counted a few times. The gene calls are TRBV4-1 and TRBJ1-3, with D tentatively TRBD1 (5 bases). Germline values: CDR1 MGHRA, CDR2 YSYEKL. The CDR3 extends over 19 amino acids. V was trimmed by 1 base and J by 0 bases, leaving 19 bases between them. This CDR3 reads CASSQAAGVPHLSGNTIYF. In DNA, the CDR3 is TGCGCCAGCAGCCAAGCTGCGGGGGTTCCCCATCTCTCTGGAAACACCATATATTTT.

This chain connects TRBV30 to TRBJ1-1; D is uncertain. V lost 8 bases and J lost 1, with 14 bases in between. The CDR3 length is 13 residues. Germline V gene lookup returns CDR1 GTSNPN and CDR2 SVGIG (reference sequence). The CDR3 sequence is CALEKVGNTEAFF. The CDR3 DNA is TGTGCCCTGGAGAAGGTGGGGAACACTGAAGCTTTCTTT.

The chain is built from TRBV19 and TRBJ2-3; TRBD2 is a possible D gene (6 bases). V was cut by 5 bases and J by 2 bases, with 11 bases left in between. The CDR3 loop spans 14 amino acids. Germline V gene lookup returns CDR1 LNHDA and CDR2 SQIVND (reference sequence). The CDR3 bases are TGTGCCAGTAGTTCACTAGCCCTCACAGATACGCAGTATTTT. This codes for CASSSLALTDTQYF.

This clone has only one observation. This sequence joins TRBV7-9 and TRBJ2-4, with 12 bases identical to TRBD2. The germline CDR1 and CDR2 sequences are SEHNR and FQNEAQ (reference sequence). CDR3 length equals 15 residues. V dropped 4 bases and J dropped 7; count of bases not matched to a gene: 5. The CDR3 loop reads CASSYQGTSGNIQYF. The CDR3 DNA reads as TGTGCCAGCAGCTATCAGGGGACTAGCGGGAACATTCAGTACTTC.

This sequence joins TRBV19 and TRBJ1-5, with TRBD1 as a possible D gene (5 bases). Germline V gene data show CDR1 as LNHDA and CDR2 as SQIVND (reference sequence). The germline V and J ends were trimmed by 0 bases and 3 bases, with 6 bases remaining between them. This CDR3 has 14 amino acids. The CDR3 is CASSIEGDNQPQHF. The CDR3 DNA reads TGTGCCAGTAGTATAGAAGGGGACAATCAGCCCCAGCATTTT.

This sequence joins TRBV11-3 and TRBJ2-3, with 12 bases fitting TRBD2. V shed 6 bases, J shed 5 bases, and the junction held 9 bases outside the gene matches. The germline CDR1 and CDR2 sequences are SGHNT and YENEEA. This CDR3 comprises 16 residues. The chain's CDR3 is CASSTRTSGTKDTQYF. As DNA, the CDR3 is TGTGCCAGCAGTACCAGGACTAGCGGGACCAAAGATACGCAGTATTTT.

This clone turned up a few times. The rearrangement links TRBV14 to TRBJ1-1, with a tentative D call TRBD1 (5 bases). V lost 5 bases and J 1 base, leaving 17 bases between the germline ends. Germline V gives CDR1 SGHDN, CDR2 FVKESK. This CDR3 is built from 16 residues. The CDR3 is CASSFLQGLGNTEAFF. The CDR3 DNA sequence: TGTGCCAGCAGCTTCTTGCAGGGACTGGGGAACACTGAAGCTTTCTTT. The full variable domain, in which reference TRBV14 and TRBJ1-1 provide the parts outside the CDR3, is EAGVTQFPSHSVIEKGQTVTLRCDPISGHDNLYWYRRVMGKEIKFLLHFVKESKQDESGMPNNRFLAERTGGTYSTLKVQPAELEDSGVYFCASSFLQGLGNTEAFFGQGTRLTVV.

The V and J genes are TRBV11-2 and TRBJ1-2; 9 bases are a match to TRBD1. Germline CDR1 is SGHAT and CDR2 is FQNNGV. V shed 0 bases, J shed 6 bases, and the junction held 5 bases outside the gene matches. CDR3 length: 15 amino acids. In DNA, the CDR3 is TGTGCCAGCAGCTTAGATCCGGGACAGGGCCATGGCTACACCTTC. Amino acids: CASSLDPGQGHGYTF.

V usage is TRBV5-6 and J usage is TRBJ2-7; 8 positions agree with TRBD2. The CDR3 has 15 residues. Trimming removed 0 bases from V and 2 bases from J; junction bases left unmatched: 4. Germline CDR1 reads SGHDT; CDR2 reads YYEEEE. The CDR3 region is CASSLAGGGPYEQYF. The CDR3 region has the DNA TGTGCCAGCAGCTTGGCGGGAGGGGGACCCTACGAGCAGTACTTC. The whole variable domain, filled in from reference TRBV5-6 and TRBJ2-7, reads DAGVTQSPTHLIKTRGQQVTLRCSPKSGHDTVSWYQQALGQGPQFIFQYYEEEERQRGNFPDRFSGHQFPNYSSELNVNALLLGDSALYLCASSLAGGGPYEQYFGPGTRLTVT.

V usage is TRBV30 and J usage is TRBJ1-1; D remains unclear. Germline CDR1 reads GTSNPN; CDR2 reads SVGIG (reference sequence). The CDR3 extends over 12 amino acids. The V gene lost 0 bases and the J gene lost 8 bases, with 10 bases spanning the gap. The CDR3 is CAWSVRQVEAFF. CDR3 DNA: TGTGCCTGGAGTGTACGGCAGGTAGAAGCTTTCTTT.

V gene TRBV2 combines with J gene TRBJ2-1, with D perhaps matching TRBD2 (7 bases). This CDR3 has 13 residues. Germline lookup yields CDR1 SNHLY and CDR2 FYNNEI. Trimming stripped 6 bases from V and 12 bases from J, with 18 bases between. The CDR3 loop reads CASRGGEGGLQFF. For the CDR3, the DNA is TGTGCCAGCAGGGGAGGGGAGGGGGGGCTGCAGTTCTTC.

The chain uses TRBV15 and TRBJ2-1, with TRBD2 identical over 7 bases. The CDR3 has 16 amino acids. Germline CDR1 LNHNV, CDR2 YYDKDF (reference sequence). The ends lost 1 base at V and 2 bases at J; junction bases unmatched: 5. CDR3 sequence reads: CATSRALAPPYNEQFF. CDR3 bases: TGTGCCACCAGCAGAGCACTAGCGCCTCCCTACAATGAGCAGTTCTTC.

This chain uses TRBV5-1 with TRBJ1-2, with D unresolved. The V end was cut by 3 bases, the J end by 8 bases, with 17 bases between. Germline values: CDR1 SGHRS, CDR2 YFSETQ. This CDR3 comprises 14 residues. The CDR3 DNA follows: TGCGCCAGCAGCTACGGACGGGATCAGGAGGGCTACACCTTC. As protein: CASSYGRDQEGYTF.

The V call is TRBV5-1, the J call TRBJ1-1; 9 bases map to TRBD1. The CDR3 has 16 residues. Trimming at V came to 3 bases and at J to 1 base, leaving 7 bases not matched to a gene. Germline V gene data show CDR1 as SGHRS and CDR2 as YFSETQ. The CDR3 sequence: CASSSGQGYGNTEAFF. CDR3 bases: TGCGCCAGCAGCTCCGGACAGGGGTACGGGAACACTGAAGCTTTCTTT. Using reference TRBV5-1 and TRBJ1-1 for the parts outside the CDR3, the full variable domain is KAGVTQTPRYLIKTRGQQVTLSCSPISGHRSVSWYQQTPGQGLQFLFEYFSETQRNKGNFPGRFSGRQFSNSRSEMNVSTLELGDSALYLCASSSGQGYGNTEAFFGQGTRLTVV.